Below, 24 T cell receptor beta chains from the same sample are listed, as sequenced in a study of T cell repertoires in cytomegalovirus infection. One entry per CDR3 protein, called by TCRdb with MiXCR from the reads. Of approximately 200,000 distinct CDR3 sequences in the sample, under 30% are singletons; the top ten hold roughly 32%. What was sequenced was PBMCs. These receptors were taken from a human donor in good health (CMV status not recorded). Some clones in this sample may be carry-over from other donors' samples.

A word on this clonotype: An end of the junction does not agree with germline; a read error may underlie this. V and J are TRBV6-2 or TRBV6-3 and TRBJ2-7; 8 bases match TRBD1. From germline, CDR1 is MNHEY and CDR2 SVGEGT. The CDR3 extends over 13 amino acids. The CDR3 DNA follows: TGTGCCACTCTGGGACAGGCAACCTATGAGCAGTACTTC. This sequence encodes CATLGQATYEQYF.

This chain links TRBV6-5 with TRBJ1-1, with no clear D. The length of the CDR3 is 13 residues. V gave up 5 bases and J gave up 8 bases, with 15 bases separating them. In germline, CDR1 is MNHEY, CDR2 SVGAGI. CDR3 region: CASSPTGSAEAFF. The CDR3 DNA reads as TGTGCCAGCAGTCCTACTGGGTCAGCCGAAGCTTTCTTT.

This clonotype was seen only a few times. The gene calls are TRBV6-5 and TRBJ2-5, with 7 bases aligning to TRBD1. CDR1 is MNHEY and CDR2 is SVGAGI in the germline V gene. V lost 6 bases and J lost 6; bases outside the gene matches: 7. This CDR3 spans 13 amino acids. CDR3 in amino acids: CASSRDRVKTQYF. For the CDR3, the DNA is TGTGCCAGCAGCCGCGACAGGGTCAAGACCCAGTACTTC.

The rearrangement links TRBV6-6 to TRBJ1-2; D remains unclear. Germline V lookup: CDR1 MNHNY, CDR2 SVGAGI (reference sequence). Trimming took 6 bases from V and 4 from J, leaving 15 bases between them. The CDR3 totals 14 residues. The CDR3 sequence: CASRPHDLGYGYTF. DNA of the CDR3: TGTGCCAGCAGACCTCATGACCTTGGCTATGGCTACACCTTC.

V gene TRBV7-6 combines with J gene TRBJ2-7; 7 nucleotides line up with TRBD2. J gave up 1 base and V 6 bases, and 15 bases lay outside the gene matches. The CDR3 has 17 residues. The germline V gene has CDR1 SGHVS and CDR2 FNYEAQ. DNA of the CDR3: TGTGCCAGCAGTTTGCTCAGCGGGACGTCAACTTCCTACGAGCAGTACTTC. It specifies CASSLLSGTSTSYEQYF. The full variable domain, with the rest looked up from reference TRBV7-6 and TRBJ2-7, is GAGVSQSPRYKVTKRGQDVALRCDPISGHVSLYWYRQALGQGPEFLTYFNYEAQQDKSGLPNDRFSAERPEGSISTLTIQRTEQRDSAMYRCASSLLSGTSTSYEQYFGPGTRLTVT.

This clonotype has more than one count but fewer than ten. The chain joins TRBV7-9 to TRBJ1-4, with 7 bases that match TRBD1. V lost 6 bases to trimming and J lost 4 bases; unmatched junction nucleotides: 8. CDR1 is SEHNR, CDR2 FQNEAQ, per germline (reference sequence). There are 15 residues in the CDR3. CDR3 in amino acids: CASSFGQAYNEKLFF. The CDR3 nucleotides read TGTGCCAGCAGTTTCGGACAGGCTTATAATGAAAAACTGTTTTTT.

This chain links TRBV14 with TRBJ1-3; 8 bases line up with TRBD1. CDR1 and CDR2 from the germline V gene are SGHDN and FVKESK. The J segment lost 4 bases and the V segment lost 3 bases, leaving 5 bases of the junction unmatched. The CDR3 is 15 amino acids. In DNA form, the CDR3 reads TGTGCCAGCAGCCAGTGGACAGGGAACGGAAACACCATATATTTT. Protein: CASSQWTGNGNTIYF.

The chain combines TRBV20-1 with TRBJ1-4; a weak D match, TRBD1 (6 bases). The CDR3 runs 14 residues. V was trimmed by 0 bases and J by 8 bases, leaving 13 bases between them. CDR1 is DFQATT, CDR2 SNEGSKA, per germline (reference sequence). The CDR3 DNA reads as TGCAGTGCTAGAGATCGGGGGACAAGCGAAAAACTGTTTTTT. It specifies CSARDRGTSEKLFF.

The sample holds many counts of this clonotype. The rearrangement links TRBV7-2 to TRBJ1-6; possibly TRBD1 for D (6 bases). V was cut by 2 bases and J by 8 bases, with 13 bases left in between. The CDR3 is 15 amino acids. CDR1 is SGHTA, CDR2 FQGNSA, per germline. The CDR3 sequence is CASSLQQGSDSPLHF. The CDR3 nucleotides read TGTGCCAGCAGCTTACAACAGGGATCGGATTCACCCCTCCACTTT.

The CDR3 protein is CASSVGTGKNGELFF. The CDR3, as DNA: TGTGCCAGCAGCGTCGGGACAGGGAAAAACGGGGAGCTGTTTTTT. This chain joins TRBV7-9 and TRBJ2-2, with 9 bases aligning to TRBD1. Germline V lookup: CDR1 SEHNR, CDR2 FQNEAQ (reference sequence). The J segment lost 7 bases and the V segment lost 5 bases, leaving 8 bases of the junction unmatched. The CDR3 sequence is 15 residues long.

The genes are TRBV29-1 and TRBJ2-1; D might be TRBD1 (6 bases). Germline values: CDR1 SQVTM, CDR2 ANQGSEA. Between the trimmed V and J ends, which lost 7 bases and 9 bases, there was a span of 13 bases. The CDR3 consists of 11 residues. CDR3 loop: CSAHRVGEQFF. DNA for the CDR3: TGCAGCGCTCACAGGGTTGGTGAGCAGTTCTTC.

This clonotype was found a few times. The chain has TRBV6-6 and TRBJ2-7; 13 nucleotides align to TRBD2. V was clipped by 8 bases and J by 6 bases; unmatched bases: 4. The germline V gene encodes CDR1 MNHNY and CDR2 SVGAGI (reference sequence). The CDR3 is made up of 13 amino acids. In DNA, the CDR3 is TGTGCCAGCCTACTAGCGGGGGGGAGCGAGCAGTACTTC. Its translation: CASLLAGGSEQYF.

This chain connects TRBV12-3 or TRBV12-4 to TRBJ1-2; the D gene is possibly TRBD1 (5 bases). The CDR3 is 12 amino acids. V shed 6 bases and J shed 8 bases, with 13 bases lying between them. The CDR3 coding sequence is TGTGCCAGCAGCTCCGGGACGCGGGGCTACACCTTC. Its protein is CASSSGTRGYTF.

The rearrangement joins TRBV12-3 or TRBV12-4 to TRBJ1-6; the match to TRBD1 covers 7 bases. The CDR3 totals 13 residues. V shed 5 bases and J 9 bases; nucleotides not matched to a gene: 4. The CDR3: CASSQGGISPLHF. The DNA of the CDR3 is TGTGCCAGCAGTCAGGGGGGGATTTCACCCCTCCACTTT.

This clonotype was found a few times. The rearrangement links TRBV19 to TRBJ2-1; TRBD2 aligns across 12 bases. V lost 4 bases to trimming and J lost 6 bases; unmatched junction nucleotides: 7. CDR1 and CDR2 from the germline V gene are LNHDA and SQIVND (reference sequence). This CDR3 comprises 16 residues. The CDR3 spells CASSTLLAGGVNEQFF. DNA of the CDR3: TGTGCCAGTAGTACCCTACTAGCGGGGGGTGTCAATGAGCAGTTCTTC.

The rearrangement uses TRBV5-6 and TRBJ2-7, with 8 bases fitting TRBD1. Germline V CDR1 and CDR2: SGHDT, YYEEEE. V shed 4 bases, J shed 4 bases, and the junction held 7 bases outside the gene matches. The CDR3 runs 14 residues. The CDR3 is CASSESGQDYEQYF. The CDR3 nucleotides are TGTGCCAGCAGCGAGTCGGGACAGGATTACGAGCAGTACTTC.

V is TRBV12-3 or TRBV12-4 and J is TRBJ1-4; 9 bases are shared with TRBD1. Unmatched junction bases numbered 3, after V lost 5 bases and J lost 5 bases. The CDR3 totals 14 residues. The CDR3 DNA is TGTGCCAGCAGTCAGACAGGGGGGAATGAAAAACTGTTTTTT. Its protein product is CASSQTGGNEKLFF.

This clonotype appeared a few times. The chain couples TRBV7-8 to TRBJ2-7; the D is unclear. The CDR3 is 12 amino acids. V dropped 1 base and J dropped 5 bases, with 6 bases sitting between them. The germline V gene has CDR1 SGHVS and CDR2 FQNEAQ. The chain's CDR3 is CASSLVGNEQYF. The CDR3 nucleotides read TGTGCCAGCAGCTTAGTAGGGAACGAGCAGTACTTC.

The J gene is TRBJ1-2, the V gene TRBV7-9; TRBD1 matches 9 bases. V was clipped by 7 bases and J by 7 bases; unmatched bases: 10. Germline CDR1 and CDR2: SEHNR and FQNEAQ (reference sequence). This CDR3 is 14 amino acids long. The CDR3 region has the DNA TGTGCCAGCACCAGGACAGGGGTTCAGAGTGGCTACACCTTC. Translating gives CASTRTGVQSGYTF.

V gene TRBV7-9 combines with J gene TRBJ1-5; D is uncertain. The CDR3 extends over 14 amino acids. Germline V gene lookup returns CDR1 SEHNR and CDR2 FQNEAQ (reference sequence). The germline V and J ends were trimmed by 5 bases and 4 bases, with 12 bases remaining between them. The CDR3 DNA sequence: TGTGCCAGCAGCCCCTCCTTGACTAATCAGCCCCAGCATTTT. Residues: CASSPSLTNQPQHF.

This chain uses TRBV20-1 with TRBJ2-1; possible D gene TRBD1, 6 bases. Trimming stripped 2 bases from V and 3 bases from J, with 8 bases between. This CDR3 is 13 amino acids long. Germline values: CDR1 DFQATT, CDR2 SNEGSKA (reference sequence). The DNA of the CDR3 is TGCAGTGCTAGACCGGGACACTACAATGAGCAGTTCTTC. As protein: CSARPGHYNEQFF.

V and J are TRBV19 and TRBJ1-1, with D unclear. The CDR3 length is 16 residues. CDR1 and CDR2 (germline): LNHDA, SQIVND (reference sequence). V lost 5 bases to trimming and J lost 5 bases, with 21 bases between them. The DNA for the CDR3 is TGTGCCAGTAGTCCCGATACGACGGTGGAGAGGACTGAAGCTTTCTTT. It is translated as CASSPDTTVERTEAFF.

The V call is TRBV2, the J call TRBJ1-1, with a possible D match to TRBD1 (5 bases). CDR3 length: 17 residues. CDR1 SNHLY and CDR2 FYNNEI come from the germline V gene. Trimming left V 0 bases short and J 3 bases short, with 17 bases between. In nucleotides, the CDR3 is TGTGCCAGCAGTGAAGCGCGTATGACAGTCGCCTACACTGAAGCTTTCTTT. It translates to CASSEARMTVAYTEAFF.

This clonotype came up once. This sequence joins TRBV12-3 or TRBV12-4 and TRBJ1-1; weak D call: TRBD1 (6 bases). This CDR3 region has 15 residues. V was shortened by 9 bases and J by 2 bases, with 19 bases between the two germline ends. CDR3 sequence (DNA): TGTGCCAGTAACCCCACAGGGACCCTAAACACTGAAGCTTTCTTT. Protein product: CASNPTGTLNTEAFF.